The 29 T cell receptor beta chains in this list originate from one sample, sequenced in a study of control samples from healthy donors and cancer patients. The protocol was immunoSEQ multiplex PCR, while the TCRdb copy is restricted to in-frame clones and leaves out a portion. The sample includes around 140,000 clones, 90% to 95% seen only once; the top ten take around 13%. Sequenced input: blood. Every receptor here comes from a man aged 35 to 55 in good health.

This CDR3 reads CASSYSYTNSPLHF. CDR3 nucleotides: TGTGCCAGCAGTTACTCCTACACTAATTCACCCCTCCACTTT. The chain combines TRBV6-5 with TRBJ1-6; no firm D call. The CDR3 has 14 residues. Trimming cost V 0 bases and J 6 bases, with 6 bases left between them. Germline CDR1 reads MNHEY; CDR2 reads SVGAGI.

This clone was detected only once. The genes are TRBV10-3 and TRBJ2-7; 14 positions match TRBD2. V gave up 8 bases and J gave up 0 bases; unmatched junction bases: 0. The CDR3 runs 14 residues. From germline, CDR1 is ENHRY and CDR2 SYGVKD. The CDR3 region has the DNA TGTGCCATCGGGACTAGCGGGAGCTCCTACGAGCAGTACTTC. Its protein is CAIGTSGSSYEQYF.

The chain uses TRBV28 and TRBJ1-2; D unclear. Looked up from germline, CDR1 is MDHEN and CDR2 is SYDVKM. Trimming took off 3 bases at V and 0 bases at J, with 5 bases between the two ends. The CDR3 is 13 residues long. This chain's CDR3 is CASSLRANYGYTF. DNA for the CDR3: TGTGCCAGCAGTTTGAGAGCTAACTATGGCTACACCTTC.

The chain uses TRBV2 and TRBJ1-2; D gene ambiguous. Germline values: CDR1 SNHLY, CDR2 FYNNEI. Trimming left V 1 base short and J 5 bases short, with 14 bases between. The CDR3 consists of 15 residues. The CDR3 DNA follows: TGTGCCAGCAGTGAAGTCCAGGCCCTTAATTATGGCTACACCTTC. Its translation is CASSEVQALNYGYTF.

This clone has only one observation. The chain has TRBV11-2 and TRBJ1-2; D unresolved. Trimming pared 3 bases from V and 1 base from J, leaving 9 bases between. The germline V gene encodes CDR1 SGHAT and CDR2 FQNNGV. CDR3 size: 14 residues. This chain's CDR3 is CASSFIGNNYGYTF. CDR3 DNA: TGTGCCAGCAGCTTTATAGGGAATAACTATGGCTACACCTTC. Together with reference TRBV11-2 and TRBJ1-2, the CDR3 gives the full variable domain: EAGVAQSPRYKIIEKRQSVAFWCNPISGHATLYWYQQILGQGPKLLIQFQNNGVVDDSQLPKDRFSAERLKGVDSTLKIQPAKLEDSAVYLCASSFIGNNYGYTFGSGTRLTVV.

The chain is built from TRBV7-2 and TRBJ2-1; 11 nucleotides align to TRBD2. The germline CDR1 and CDR2 sequences are SGHTA and FQGNSA. Trimming cost V 5 bases and J 1 base; bases outside gene matches: 10. CDR3 size: 18 residues. The CDR3 sequence is CASSPRGASGGSYNEQFF. The CDR3, as DNA: TGTGCCAGCAGCCCCCGAGGGGCTAGCGGGGGGTCCTACAATGAGCAGTTCTTC. The full variable domain, with the rest looked up from reference TRBV7-2 and TRBJ2-1, is GAGVSQSPSNKVTEKGKDVELRCDPISGHTALYWYRQSLGQGLEFLIYFQGNSAPDKSGLPSDRFSAERTGGSVSTLTIQRTQQEDSAVYLCASSPRGASGGSYNEQFFGPGTRLTVL.

This clone was observed once. The chain recombines TRBV7-9 with TRBJ2-7; possibly TRBD1 for D (6 bases). V gave up 2 bases and J gave up 5 bases, with 13 bases separating them. The germline V gene has CDR1 SEHNR and CDR2 FQNEAQ (reference sequence). The CDR3 covers 14 residues. In nucleotides, the CDR3 is TGTGCCAGCAGCTTACCAGGGGCTGGAAACGAGCAGTACTTC. It yields the protein CASSLPGAGNEQYF.

J is TRBJ1-6 and V is TRBV6-5, with D unclear. The ends were cut back, 2 bases at V and 4 bases at J, with 6 bases in the middle. The CDR3 loop spans 14 amino acids. Per the germline V gene, CDR1 is MNHEY and CDR2 is SVGAGI. As DNA, the CDR3 is TGTGCCAGCAGTTACGGGCAGTATAATTCACCCCTCCACTTT. Its protein product is CASSYGQYNSPLHF.

This clone has only one observation. The chain recombines TRBV27 with TRBJ1-1; 7 nucleotides agree with TRBD1. The CDR3 contains 13 residues. Trimming at V came to 5 bases and at J to 4 bases, leaving 4 bases not matched to a gene. Germline CDR1 MNHEY, CDR2 SMNVEV (reference sequence). Written as DNA, the CDR3 is TGTGCCAGCAGTCCCCGACAGGGCACTGAAGCTTTCTTT. The encoded protein is CASSPRQGTEAFF.

The V call is TRBV12-5, the J call TRBJ1-1, with D perhaps matching TRBD1 (6 bases). Germline V gene sequence: CDR1 LGHNT, CDR2 FRNRAP. This CDR3 comprises 11 residues. V lost 6 bases, J lost 10 bases, and 12 bases lay in between. Here the CDR3 DNA reads TGTGCTAGTGGGATTACGGGGGCAGCTTTCTTT. Its protein product is CASGITGAAFF.

The chain links TRBV6-6 to TRBJ2-1, with a weak D call TRBD2 (6 bases). This CDR3 has 13 amino acids. V dropped 5 bases and J dropped 5 bases, with 10 bases sitting between them. The germline CDR1 and CDR2 sequences are MNHNY and SVGAGI (reference sequence). The CDR3 protein is CASSPGGNNEQFF. In nucleotides, the CDR3 is TGTGCCAGCAGTCCTGGCGGGAACAATGAGCAGTTCTTC.

CDR3 nucleotides: TGCGCCAGCAGCTGGACCGGGACTAGCGGGAGGGCGGGGGAGCAGTACTTC. Protein sequence: CASSWTGTSGRAGEQYF. The chain combines TRBV5-1 with TRBJ2-7; 16 positions agree with TRBD2. The ends lost 3 bases at V and 7 bases at J; junction bases unmatched: 10. CDR1 is SGHRS and CDR2 is YFSETQ in the germline V gene. The CDR3 sequence is 17 residues long.

V is TRBV30 and J is TRBJ2-1; perhaps TRBD2 as D (5 bases). V dropped 3 bases and J dropped 0 bases, with 18 bases sitting between them. Germline-derived CDR1 and CDR2 are GTSNPN and SVGIG (reference sequence). The CDR3 extends over 17 amino acids. The CDR3 is CAWSLGGSSLSYNEQFF. CDR3 DNA: TGTGCCTGGAGCTTAGGCGGGTCCTCCCTCTCCTACAATGAGCAGTTCTTC.

The CDR3 sequence: CASSIHRGRDTEAFF. CDR3 nucleotides: TGTGCCAGTAGTATCCACAGGGGGCGTGACACTGAAGCTTTCTTT. The V and J genes are TRBV19 and TRBJ1-1, with 9 bases matching TRBD1. Germline V gene data show CDR1 as LNHDA and CDR2 as SQIVND (reference sequence). Losses at the gene ends were 3 bases for V and 3 bases for J; bases not matched to a gene: 5. This CDR3 is 15 amino acids long. Based on the CDR3 plus reference TRBV19 and TRBJ1-1, the full variable domain is DGGITQSPKYLFRKEGQNVTLSCEQNLNHDAMYWYRQDPGQGLRLIYYSQIVNDFQKGDIAEGYSVSREKKESFPLTVTSAQKNPTAFYLCASSIHRGRDTEAFFGQGTRLTVV.

This clone was seen a single time. This chain joins TRBV15 and TRBJ1-5; 7 positions agree with TRBD1. Germline V gene lookup returns CDR1 LNHNV and CDR2 YYDKDF (reference sequence). V lost 0 bases, J lost 7 bases, and 6 bases stayed unmatched. The CDR3 has 15 residues. The CDR3 here is CATSREIGGGQPQHF. CDR3 nucleotide sequence: TGTGCCACCAGCAGAGAAATAGGGGGCGGGCAGCCCCAGCATTTT.

This chain joins TRBV7-6 and TRBJ1-4; TRBD1 might be the D (5 bases). The CDR3 consists of 15 residues. Between the trimmed V and J ends, which lost 5 bases and 6 bases, there was a span of 16 bases. CDR1 and CDR2 (germline): SGHVS, FNYEAQ. CDR3 residues: CASSPYQGEDEKLFF. The DNA for the CDR3 is TGTGCCAGCAGCCCATATCAAGGGGAGGATGAAAAACTGTTTTTT.

V is TRBV11-2 and J is TRBJ2-7, with a possible D match to TRBD1 (6 bases). With 8 bases removed from V and 2 bases from J, the gap between germline ends came to 16 bases. The CDR3 has 14 amino acids. CDR1 and CDR2 (germline): SGHAT, FQNNGV. CDR3 region: CASGVGDIPYEQYF. The DNA of the CDR3 is TGTGCCAGCGGAGTGGGGGACATCCCCTACGAGCAGTACTTC.

The V and J genes are TRBV7-9 and TRBJ1-2; the D is unclear. The CDR3 contains 14 residues. Germline V gene sequence: CDR1 SEHNR, CDR2 FQNEAQ (reference sequence). The V gene lost 5 bases and the J gene lost 4 bases, with 14 bases spanning the gap. CDR3 amino acids: CASSMSEFVYGYTF. In DNA form, the CDR3 reads TGTGCCAGCAGCATGTCGGAATTCGTCTATGGCTACACCTTC.

The chain has TRBV25-1 and TRBJ1-1; possibly TRBD1 for D (5 bases). The CDR3 spans 14 residues. CDR1 is MGHDK, CDR2 SYGVNS, per germline. The V and J ends lost 0 bases and 8 bases respectively, with 13 bases between them. In DNA form, the CDR3 reads TGTGCCAGCAGTGAATATAGGGGAAGATTGGAAGCTTTCTTT. Translated, it gives CASSEYRGRLEAFF.

The V gene is TRBV28, the J gene TRBJ2-7; 7 bases match TRBD1. CDR3 size: 14 residues. The ends lost 6 bases at V and 0 bases at J; junction bases unmatched: 5. Germline CDR1 reads MDHEN; CDR2 reads SYDVKM. CDR3 loop: CASRLGDSSYEQYF. In DNA, the CDR3 is TGTGCCAGCAGGCTCGGGGACAGCTCCTACGAGCAGTACTTC. Based on the CDR3 plus reference TRBV28 and TRBJ2-7, the full variable domain is DVKVTQSSRYLVKRTGEKVFLECVQDMDHENMFWYRQDPGLGLRLIYFSYDVKMKEKGDIPEGYSVSREKKERFSLILESASTNQTSMYLCASRLGDSSYEQYFGPGTRLTVT.

The chain joins TRBV11-2 to TRBJ1-4, with D possibly matching TRBD1 (6 bases). Germline loops: CDR1 SGHAT, CDR2 FQNNGV. The CDR3 consists of 14 residues. V was trimmed by 1 base and J by 6 bases, leaving 9 bases between them. The CDR3 loop reads CASSLGTDYEKLFF. Here the CDR3 DNA reads TGTGCCAGCAGCTTAGGGACAGATTATGAAAAACTGTTTTTT.

The chain uses TRBV6-5 and TRBJ1-1; unclear D gene. The CDR3 is 11 amino acids. V was shortened by 10 bases and J by 2 bases, with 8 bases between the two germline ends. Germline V CDR1 and CDR2: MNHEY, SVGAGI. CDR3 residues: CATATNTEAFF. CDR3 nucleotides: TGTGCCACCGCAACCAACACTGAAGCTTTCTTT.

The rearrangement uses TRBV18 and TRBJ1-4; D uncertain. The V end was cut by 6 bases, the J end by 8 bases, with 13 bases between. The CDR3 is made up of 13 amino acids. CDR1 is KGHSH, CDR2 LQKENI, per germline. CDR3 DNA: TGTGCCAGCTCTCCGGGCCTTGAAGAAAAACTGTTTTTT. It codes for CASSPGLEEKLFF.

V and J are TRBV4-1 and TRBJ2-1; 15 bases are shared with TRBD2. Germline lookup yields CDR1 MGHRA and CDR2 YSYEKL. CDR3 length: 14 amino acids. Trimming removed 4 bases from V and 9 bases from J; junction bases left unmatched: 1. CDR3 sequence (DNA): TGCGCCAGCAGCCCGGGACTAGCGGGAGGTGAGCAGTTCTTC. This codes for CASSPGLAGGEQFF.

CDR3 in DNA: TGTGCCAGCAGCCAAGATGAGATCCTTCGAGGCACTGAAGCTTTCTTT. This sequence encodes CASSQDEILRGTEAFF. This chain links TRBV3-1 (or the pseudogene TRBV3-2) with TRBJ1-1, with D unclear. CDR3 length: 16 amino acids. CDR1 LGHDT and CDR2 YNNKEL come from the germline V gene (reference sequence). V lost 0 bases and J 4 bases, leaving 15 bases between the germline ends.

The chain is built from TRBV25-1 and TRBJ1-3, with D possibly being TRBD1 (5 bases). Germline V CDR1 and CDR2: MGHDK, SYGVNS. CDR3 length equals 14 residues. The V end lost 8 bases, the J end lost 0 bases, and 11 bases lay between the germline ends. CDR3 sequence reads: CASGGVGSGNTIYF. CDR3 DNA sequence: TGTGCCAGCGGGGGAGTGGGCTCTGGAAACACCATATATTTT.

This chain uses TRBV5-1 with TRBJ2-7; D unclear. CDR3 length: 12 amino acids. Trimming took 3 bases from V and 4 from J, leaving 8 bases between them. Germline lookup yields CDR1 SGHRS and CDR2 YFSETQ. The CDR3 DNA follows: TGCGCCAGCAGCTACGACTTTTACGAGCAGTACTTC. It yields the protein CASSYDFYEQYF.

The V and J genes are TRBV6-1 and TRBJ1-1; D unresolved. The germline V gene encodes CDR1 MNHNS and CDR2 SASEGT. Between the trimmed V and J ends, which lost 1 base and 6 bases, there was a span of 6 bases. The CDR3 runs 12 residues. Here the CDR3 DNA reads TGTGCCAGCAGTGAAGTGGCCGCTGAAGCTTTCTTT. Translating it yields CASSEVAAEAFF.

This sequence joins TRBV4-1 and TRBJ2-1; D unresolved. CDR1 and CDR2 from the germline V gene are MGHRA and YSYEKL. The length of the CDR3 is 12 residues. V dropped 0 bases and J dropped 8 bases, with 5 bases sitting between them. CDR3 sequence (DNA): TGCGCCAGCAGCCAAGATATTTATGAGCAGTTCTTC. The encoded protein is CASSQDIYEQFF.